A selection of T cell receptor beta chains follows, all from one sample in a study of blood T cells in healthy people across ages. TCRdb called the 5' RACE reads again in MiXCR, with one record for every CDR3 protein. The table has 500,000 to 600,000 distinct CDR3 sequences, 25% to 30% seen once. Sequenced: blood. The receptors here all came from a woman aged 70-85 years in good health. CDR3s include the opening cysteine and the closing phenylalanine or tryptophan. Fields, in order: J gene, clone size, V gene, CDR3 protein. Part of the rows lack a size; the others show once, few, many or a class for expanded clones.

TRBJ2-2,few,TRBV6-2/TRBV6-3,CASSALRPDSYTGELFF
TRBJ2-3,-,TRBV15,CATSRDGVGETSQYF
TRBJ2-5,-,TRBV7-9,CASTEEIFKETQYF
TRBJ1-1,-,TRBV28,CASSGPGGNTEAFF
TRBJ2-4,-,TRBV6-2/TRBV6-3,CASRQKSTGRTNIQYF
TRBJ2-1,few,TRBV4-2,CASSPQRGRYNEQFF
TRBJ2-2,-,TRBV9,CASSGAGSSTGELFF
TRBJ1-4,-,TRBV20-1,CSAIGALVEKLFF
TRBJ2-1,few,TRBV9,CASSVVSRANEQFF
TRBJ1-4,few,TRBV6-2/TRBV6-3,CASSYPSRAGRNEKLFF
TRBJ1-2,-,TRBV7-9,CASSLGRAEPGYTF
TRBJ2-7,many,TRBV2,CASSQQGGSSYEQYF
-,few,TRBV27,CAGSLIAGAPWRGEQFF
TRBJ1-1,-,TRBV7-2,CASSPRSRGRNTEAFF
TRBJ1-1,-,TRBV3-1,CASSRLRATEAFF
TRBJ2-1,-,TRBV27,CASSLGDRINEQFF
TRBJ1-4,-,TRBV7-2,CASSLGPPTTNEKLFF
TRBJ2-5,-,TRBV5-6,CASSQARRGETQYF
-,-,TRBV7-2,CASRQTSGVETQYF
TRBJ2-5,few,TRBV21-1,CAIAPRDDEQETQYF
TRBJ1-1,once,TRBV11-1,CASSLDPTGGSEAFF
TRBJ1-5,-,TRBV6-5,CASSYQPRDRGNQPQHF
TRBJ1-2,few,TRBV5-1,CACSKTTSNYGYTF
TRBJ1-3,-,TRBV4-2,CASSQVVYSGNTIYF
TRBJ1-4,few,TRBV20-1,CSARSSGSLKNEKLFF
TRBJ1-5,-,TRBV28,CASSLWSGGIRDQHF
TRBJ2-3,-,TRBV7-3,CASSLSQTAGLEDTQYF
TRBJ2-3,few,TRBV12-3/TRBV12-4,CASSGLAGGPGTQYF
TRBJ1-1,-,TRBV5-1,CASSLLMGGTEAFF
TRBJ1-2,-,TRBV5-6,CASSPLSTGRGYGYTF
TRBJ1-4,-,TRBV10-3,CAISSTGAATNEKLFF
TRBJ1-4,few,TRBV5-1,CASSTSNNEKLFF
TRBJ2-1,few,TRBV6-6,CASSYPTSGGAEEQFF
TRBJ2-7,many,TRBV5-6,CASSWTSGGAGNYEQYF
TRBJ1-4,-,TRBV20-1,CSAWEDPKLFF
TRBJ2-1,-,TRBV6-1,CASKEYTTGGEQFF
TRBJ2-7,-,TRBV5-1,CASSTNRVHEQYF
-,few,TRBV4-2,CASSQDRFGTSGADEQYF
TRBJ1-6,-,TRBV4-2,CASSPGRTDSPLHF
TRBJ1-1,few,TRBV27,CASASGALKAFF
TRBJ2-3,few,TRBV7-9,CASSALSSGRGTQYF
TRBJ2-4,few,TRBV24-1,CATSDLEGGQNIQYF
TRBJ1-5,-,TRBV5-1,CASSSNPGTGQPQHF
TRBJ1-4,-,TRBV4-2,CASSQQGLEKQFF
TRBJ1-4,-,TRBV2,CASSPTGPGSTNEKLFF
TRBJ1-4,few,TRBV7-2,CASSLELGTIEKLFF
TRBJ1-5,few,TRBV9,CASSVAPTQPQHF
TRBJ1-2,-,TRBV10-3,CAISESSGVAGYGYTF
TRBJ2-6,few,TRBV6-5,CASGPESSGANVLTF
TRBJ1-3,-,TRBV20-1,CSARPRDRENSGNTIYF
TRBJ2-1,-,TRBV7-3,CASSPPGGEQFF